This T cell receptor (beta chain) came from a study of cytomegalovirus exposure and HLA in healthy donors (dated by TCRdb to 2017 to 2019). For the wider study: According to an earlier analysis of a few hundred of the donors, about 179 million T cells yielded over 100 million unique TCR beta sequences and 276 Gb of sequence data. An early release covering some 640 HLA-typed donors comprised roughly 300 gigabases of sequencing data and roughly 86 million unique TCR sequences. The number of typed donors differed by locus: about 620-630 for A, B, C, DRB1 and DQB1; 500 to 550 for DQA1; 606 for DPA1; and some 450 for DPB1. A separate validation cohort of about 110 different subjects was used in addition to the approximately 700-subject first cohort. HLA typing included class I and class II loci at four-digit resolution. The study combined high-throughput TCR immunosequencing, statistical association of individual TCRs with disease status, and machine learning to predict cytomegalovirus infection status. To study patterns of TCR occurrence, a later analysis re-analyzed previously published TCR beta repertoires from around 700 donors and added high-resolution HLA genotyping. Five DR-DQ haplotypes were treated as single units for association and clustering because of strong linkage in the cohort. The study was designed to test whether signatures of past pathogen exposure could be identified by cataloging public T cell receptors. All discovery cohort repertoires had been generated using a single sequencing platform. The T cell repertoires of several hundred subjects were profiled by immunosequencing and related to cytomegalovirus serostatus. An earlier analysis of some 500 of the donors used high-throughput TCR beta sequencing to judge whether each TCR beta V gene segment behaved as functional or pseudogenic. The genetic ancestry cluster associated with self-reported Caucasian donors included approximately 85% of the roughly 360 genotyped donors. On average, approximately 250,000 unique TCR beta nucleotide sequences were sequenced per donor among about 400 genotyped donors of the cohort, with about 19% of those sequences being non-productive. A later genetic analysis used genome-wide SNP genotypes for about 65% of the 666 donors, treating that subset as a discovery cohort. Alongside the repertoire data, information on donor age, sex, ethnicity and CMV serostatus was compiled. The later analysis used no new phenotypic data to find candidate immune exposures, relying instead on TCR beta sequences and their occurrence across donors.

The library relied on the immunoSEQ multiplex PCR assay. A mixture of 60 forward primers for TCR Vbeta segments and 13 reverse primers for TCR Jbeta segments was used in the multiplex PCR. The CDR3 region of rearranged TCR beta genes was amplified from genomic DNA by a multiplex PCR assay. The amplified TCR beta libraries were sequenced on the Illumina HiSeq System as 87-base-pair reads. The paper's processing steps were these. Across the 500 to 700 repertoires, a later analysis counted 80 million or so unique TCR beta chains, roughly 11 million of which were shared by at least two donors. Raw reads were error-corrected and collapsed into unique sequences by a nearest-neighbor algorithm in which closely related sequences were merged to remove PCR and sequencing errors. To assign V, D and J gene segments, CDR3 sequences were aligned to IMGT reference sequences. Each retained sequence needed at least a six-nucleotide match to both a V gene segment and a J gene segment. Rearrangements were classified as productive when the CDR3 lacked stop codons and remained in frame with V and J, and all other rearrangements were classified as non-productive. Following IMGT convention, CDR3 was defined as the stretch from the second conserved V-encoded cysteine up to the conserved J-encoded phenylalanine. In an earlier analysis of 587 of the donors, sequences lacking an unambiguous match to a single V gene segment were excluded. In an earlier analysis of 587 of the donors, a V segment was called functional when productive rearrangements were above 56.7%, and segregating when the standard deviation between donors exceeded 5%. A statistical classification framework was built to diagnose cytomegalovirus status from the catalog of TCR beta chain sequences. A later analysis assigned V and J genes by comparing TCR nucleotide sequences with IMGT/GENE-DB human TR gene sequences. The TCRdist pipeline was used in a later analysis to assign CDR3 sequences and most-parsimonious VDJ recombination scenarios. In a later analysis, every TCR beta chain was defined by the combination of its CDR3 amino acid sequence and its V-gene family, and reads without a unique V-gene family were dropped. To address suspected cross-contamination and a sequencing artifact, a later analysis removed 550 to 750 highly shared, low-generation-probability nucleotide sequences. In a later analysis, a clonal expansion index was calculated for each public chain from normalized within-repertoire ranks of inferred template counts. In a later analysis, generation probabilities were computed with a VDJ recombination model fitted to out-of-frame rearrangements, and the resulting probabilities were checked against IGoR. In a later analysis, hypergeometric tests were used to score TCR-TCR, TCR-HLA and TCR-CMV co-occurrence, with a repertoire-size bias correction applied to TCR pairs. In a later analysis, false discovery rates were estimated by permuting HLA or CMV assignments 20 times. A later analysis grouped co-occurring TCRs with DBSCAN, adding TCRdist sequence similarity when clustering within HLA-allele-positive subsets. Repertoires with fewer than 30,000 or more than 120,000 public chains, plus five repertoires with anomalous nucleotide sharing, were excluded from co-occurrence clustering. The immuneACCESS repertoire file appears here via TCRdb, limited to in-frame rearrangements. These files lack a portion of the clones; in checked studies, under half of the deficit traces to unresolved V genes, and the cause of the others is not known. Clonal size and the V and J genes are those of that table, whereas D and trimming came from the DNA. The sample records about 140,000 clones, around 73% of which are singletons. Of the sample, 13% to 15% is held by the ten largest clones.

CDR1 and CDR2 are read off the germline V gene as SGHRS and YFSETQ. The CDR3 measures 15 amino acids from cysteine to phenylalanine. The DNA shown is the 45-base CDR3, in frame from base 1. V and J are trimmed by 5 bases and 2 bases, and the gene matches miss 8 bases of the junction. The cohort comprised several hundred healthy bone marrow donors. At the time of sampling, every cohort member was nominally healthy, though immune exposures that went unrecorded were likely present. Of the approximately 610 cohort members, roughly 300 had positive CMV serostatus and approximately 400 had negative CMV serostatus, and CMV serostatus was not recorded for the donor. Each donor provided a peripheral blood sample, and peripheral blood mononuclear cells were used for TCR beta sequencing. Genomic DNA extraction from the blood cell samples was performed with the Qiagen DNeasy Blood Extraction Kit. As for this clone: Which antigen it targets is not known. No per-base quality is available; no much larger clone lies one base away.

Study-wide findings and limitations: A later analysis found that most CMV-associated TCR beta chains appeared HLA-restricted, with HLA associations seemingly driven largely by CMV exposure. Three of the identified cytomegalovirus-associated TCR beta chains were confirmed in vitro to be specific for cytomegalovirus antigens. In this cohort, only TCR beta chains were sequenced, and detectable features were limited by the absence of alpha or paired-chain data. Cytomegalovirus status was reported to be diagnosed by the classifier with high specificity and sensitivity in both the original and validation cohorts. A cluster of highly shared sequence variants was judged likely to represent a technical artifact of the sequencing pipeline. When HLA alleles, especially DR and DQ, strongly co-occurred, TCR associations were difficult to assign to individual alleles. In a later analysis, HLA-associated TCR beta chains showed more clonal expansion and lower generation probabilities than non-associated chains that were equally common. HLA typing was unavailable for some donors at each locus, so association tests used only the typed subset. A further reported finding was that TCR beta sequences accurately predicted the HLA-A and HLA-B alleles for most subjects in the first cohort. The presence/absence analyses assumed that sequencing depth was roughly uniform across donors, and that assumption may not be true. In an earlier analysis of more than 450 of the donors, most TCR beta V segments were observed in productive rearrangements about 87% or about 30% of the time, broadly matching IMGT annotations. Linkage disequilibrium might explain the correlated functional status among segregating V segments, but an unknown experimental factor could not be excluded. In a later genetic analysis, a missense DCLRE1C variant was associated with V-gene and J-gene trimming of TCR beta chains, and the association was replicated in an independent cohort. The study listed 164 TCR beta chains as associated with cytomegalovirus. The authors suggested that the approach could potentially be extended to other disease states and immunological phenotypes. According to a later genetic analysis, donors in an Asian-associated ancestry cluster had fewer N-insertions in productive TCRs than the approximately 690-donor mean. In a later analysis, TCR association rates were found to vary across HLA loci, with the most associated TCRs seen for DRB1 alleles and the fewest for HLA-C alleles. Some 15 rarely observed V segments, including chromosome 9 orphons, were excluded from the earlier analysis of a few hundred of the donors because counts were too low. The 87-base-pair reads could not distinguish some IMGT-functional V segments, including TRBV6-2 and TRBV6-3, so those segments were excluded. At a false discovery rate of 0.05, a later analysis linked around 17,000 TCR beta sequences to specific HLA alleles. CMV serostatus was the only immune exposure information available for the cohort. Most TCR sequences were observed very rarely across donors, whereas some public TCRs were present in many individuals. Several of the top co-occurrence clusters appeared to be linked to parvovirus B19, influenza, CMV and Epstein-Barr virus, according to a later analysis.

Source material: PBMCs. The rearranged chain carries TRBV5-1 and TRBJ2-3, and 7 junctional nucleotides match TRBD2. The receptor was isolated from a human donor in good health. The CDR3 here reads CASSPLTSTTDTQYF. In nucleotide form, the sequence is TGCGCCAGCAGTCCCTTGACTAGCACCACAGATACGCAGTATTTT.